This T cell receptor (beta chain) stems from a study of shared clonotypes between healthy human individuals. The CDR3 is 13 amino acids. V dropped 2 bases and J dropped 3 bases, with 8 bases sitting between them. Germline V gives CDR1 KGHSH, CDR2 LQKENI. Concerning this clone: Its cognate antigen is unknown. The sample holds other DNA sequences that translate to the same CDR3.

Whole-study results and caveats: What rarefaction showed was incomplete sorted-subset sequencing despite large depth. Lower generation probabilities were found for non-shared clonotypes than for those shared by all four donors.

The donors were all Caucasian adults (living in Nashville, Tennessee). The protocol was immunoSEQ multiplex PCR, while the TCRdb copy is restricted to in-frame clones and leaves out a portion. The data show approximately 2.1 million clones, with approximately 93% seen just once and approximately 0.4% held by the top ten. Sequencing was carried out using naive CD4+ T cells from PBMCs. As to subset: CD45RA+ positively selected. The rearrangement uses TRBV18 and TRBJ2-7; D is unresolved. This TCR was sampled from a man between 18 and 35 years old in good health. Some clones in this sample may be carry-over from other donors' samples. CDR3 protein: CASSPGVGYEQYF. The CDR3 DNA sequence: TGTGCCAGCTCACCAGGGGTAGGCTACGAGCAGTACTTC.